The 25 T cell receptor beta chains listed next were all sequenced from one sample in a study of cytomegalovirus exposure and HLA in healthy donors. 13 Jbeta primers and 60 Vbeta primers were used for the PCR. Sequencing was performed with immunoSEQ multiplex PCR; in TCRdb, only in-frame clones are kept and a portion is missing. The sample gives around 130,000 clones, approximately 80% of which show up once; roughly 5.8% is in the top ten. The sequenced sample consisted of PBMCs. The receptor set was obtained from a young man in good health and CMV-seropositive.

The genes are TRBV2 and TRBJ2-2; D not certain. CDR1 and CDR2 (germline): SNHLY, FYNNEI. The CDR3 loop spans 14 amino acids. V gave up 2 bases and J gave up 4 bases, with 8 bases separating them. CDR3 sequence: CASSERWATGELFF. CDR3 DNA: TGTGCCAGCAGTGAAAGATGGGCCACCGGGGAGCTGTTTTTT.

In this sample, this clone turned up once. The V gene is TRBV27, the J gene TRBJ2-5; 10 positions match TRBD1. This CDR3 region has 19 residues. The V and J ends lost 3 bases and 2 bases, in that order; junction bases with no gene match: 15. Germline CDR1 and CDR2: MNHEY and SMNVEV (reference sequence). CDR3 sequence: CASSFGTGATRGQQETQYF. CDR3 in DNA: TGTGCCAGCAGTTTCGGGACAGGGGCCACCCGGGGCCAACAAGAGACCCAGTACTTC.

The V gene is TRBV5-1, the J gene TRBJ2-3; TRBD2 might be the D (6 bases). Germline-derived CDR1 and CDR2 are SGHRS and YFSETQ. The CDR3 runs to 15 residues. V lost 3 bases and J 2 bases, leaving 13 bases between the germline ends. CDR3 protein: CASSSGLQLTDTQYF. CDR3 DNA sequence: TGCGCCAGCAGCTCGGGACTCCAACTCACAGATACGCAGTATTTT.

V usage is TRBV6-6 and J usage is TRBJ2-5; maybe TRBD1 (5 bases). The J call may be incorrect, as the DNA end agrees better with TRBJ2-7. The germline V gene encodes CDR1 MNHNY and CDR2 SVGAGI (reference sequence). The CDR3 has 13 amino acids. Here the CDR3 DNA reads TGTGCCAGCAGTTACGACAGACTCTACGAGCAGTACTTC. This gives the protein CASSYDRLYEQYF.

The CDR3 reads CASSLGLTELYGYTF. The CDR3 DNA follows: TGTGCCAGCAGCTTAGGGTTGACAGAACTCTATGGCTACACCTTC. The chain couples TRBV7-9 to TRBJ1-2; D perhaps matches TRBD1 (5 bases). Deletions cut 1 base from V and 4 bases from J, with 13 bases between. CDR1 and CDR2 from the germline V gene are SEHNR and FQNEAQ (reference sequence). The CDR3 contains 15 residues.

The rearrangement links TRBV7-6 to TRBJ2-1, with 8 bases fitting TRBD2. This CDR3 contains 13 residues. Germline loops: CDR1 SGHVS, CDR2 FNYEAQ. V gave up 4 bases and J gave up 9 bases; unmatched junction bases: 5. The CDR3 DNA reads as TGTGCCAGCAGCTCCCTTGCGGGGGGTGAGCAGTTCTTC. Translated, it gives CASSSLAGGEQFF.

Here the CDR3 DNA reads TGTGCCAGCAGCTTAGAAGGAGGGTCTAACTATGGCTACACCTTC. Protein product: CASSLEGGSNYGYTF. This sequence joins TRBV7-9 and TRBJ1-2; D not certain. Germline CDR1 is SEHNR and CDR2 is FQNEAQ (reference sequence). The CDR3 length is 15 residues. Trimming pared 1 base from V and 0 bases from J, leaving 9 bases between.

This clone occurred a few times. The chain joins TRBV5-1 to TRBJ1-1; 7 bases agree with TRBD1. Per germline, CDR1 SGHRS and CDR2 YFSETQ. The trim removed 0 bases at V and 5 bases at J, leaving 10 bases unmatched. This CDR3 is built from 16 residues. CDR3 nucleotides: TGCGCCAGCAGCTTGGCTGATCTGACAGGGACTACTGAAGCTTTCTTT. It is translated as CASSLADLTGTTEAFF.

The chain is built from TRBV7-9 and TRBJ1-3; unclear D gene. With 1 base removed from V and 4 bases from J, the gap between germline ends came to 11 bases. The CDR3 is 15 residues long. Germline V gene sequence: CDR1 SEHNR, CDR2 FQNEAQ (reference sequence). The CDR3 sequence: CASSLGHNQGNTIYF. The CDR3 bases are TGTGCCAGCAGCTTAGGCCATAATCAGGGAAACACCATATATTTT.

This clone was found once. The chain recombines TRBV19 with TRBJ1-2; maybe TRBD1 (5 bases). V was pared by 7 bases and J by 2 bases, with 14 bases between. Germline CDR1 reads LNHDA; CDR2 reads SQIVND (reference sequence). The CDR3 contains 14 residues. CDR3 sequence reads: CASTVGGGNYGYTF. The CDR3 nucleotides read TGTGCCAGTACCGTTGGGGGAGGGAACTATGGCTACACCTTC.

This clone has a single count. The chain recombines TRBV30 with TRBJ1-6; D remains ambiguous. Trimming removed 0 bases at V and 9 bases at J, with 21 bases between. There are 17 residues in the CDR3. Per germline, CDR1 GTSNPN and CDR2 SVGIG (reference sequence). In DNA form, the CDR3 reads TGTGCCTGGAGTGTATCCACACATAAGGGAGGTGGTTCACCCCTCCACTTT. Its protein is CAWSVSTHKGGGSPLHF.

The chain couples TRBV7-5 to TRBJ1-1; TRBD1, the table's D call, lacks a check against the DNA. TRBV7-5 has pseudogene status. CDR3 length: 16 amino acids. The CDR3 region is CARSLVGQTRNTEAFF. For the CDR3, the DNA is TGTGCCAGAAGCTTAGTGGGGCAGACTCGGAACACTGAAGCTTTCTTT.

The V and J genes are TRBV29-1 and TRBJ1-2, with a possible D match to TRBD1 (5 bases). Germline CDR1 is SQVTM and CDR2 is ANQGSEA. This CDR3 region has 11 residues. CDR3 sequence (DNA): TGCCGTCGGTACAGGTCGTTAGGCTACACCTTC. Residues: CRRYRSLGYTF.

This chain links TRBV7-2 with TRBJ2-1; 14 bases map to TRBD2. Trimming removed 3 bases from V and 10 bases from J; junction bases left unmatched: 5. The germline CDR1 and CDR2 sequences are SGHTA and FQGNSA. The CDR3 sequence is 15 residues long. The CDR3 bases are TGTGCCAGCAGCTTGACTAGCGGGGGGGCAGGGGAGCAGTTCTTC. Protein: CASSLTSGGAGEQFF.

The V gene is TRBV30, the J gene TRBJ1-1, with 7 bases identical to TRBD1. CDR3 length: 13 residues. The trim removed 3 bases at V and 7 bases at J, leaving 8 bases unmatched. Germline CDR1 reads GTSNPN; CDR2 reads SVGIG (reference sequence). The CDR3 nucleotides are TGTGCCTGGAGACCACAGGGGTTCAGTGAAGCTTTCTTT. Amino acids: CAWRPQGFSEAFF.

The genes are TRBV2 and TRBJ1-2; TRBD1 might be the D (6 bases). CDR3 size: 14 residues. CDR1 is SNHLY, CDR2 FYNNEI, per germline. The V gene lost 2 bases and the J gene lost 5 bases, with 12 bases spanning the gap. In DNA, the CDR3 is TGTGCCAGCAGTGAATGGAGGGGGGGGTATGGCTACACCTTC. Translated, it gives CASSEWRGGYGYTF.

Points on this clone: At one end the junction does not follow the germline gene, possibly because of a read error. The genes are TRBV30 and TRBJ2-6; 7 nucleotides align to TRBD1. CDR1 and CDR2 (germline): GTSNPN, SVGIG (reference sequence). The CDR3 is 16 amino acids. CDR3 sequence (DNA): TGTGCCTGGAGAAGACAGGGCGCGTCTGGGGCCAACGGCCTGACTTTC. Protein: CAWRRQGASGANGLTF.

V gene TRBV2 combines with J gene TRBJ2-7, with TRBD1 as a possible D gene (5 bases). Trimming left V 6 bases short and J 3 bases short, with 12 bases between. The germline CDR1 and CDR2 sequences are SNHLY and FYNNEI. The CDR3 spans 13 residues. The chain's CDR3 is CASRQGSGYEQYF. CDR3 sequence (DNA): TGTGCCAGCAGGCAGGGTTCAGGCTACGAGCAGTACTTC.

The chain uses TRBV4-1 and TRBJ1-2; D is ambiguous. The CDR3 extends over 15 amino acids. The V end lost 4 bases, the J end lost 0 bases, and 12 bases lay between the germline ends. Germline values: CDR1 MGHRA, CDR2 YSYEKL. The CDR3 bases are TGCGCCAGCAGCCCAGCGTCGGAGACTAACTATGGCTACACCTTC. It codes for CASSPASETNYGYTF.

J is TRBJ2-5 and V is TRBV7-3; TRBD1 aligns across 7 bases. Germline CDR1 is SGHTA and CDR2 is FQGTGA. J was trimmed by 1 base and V by 2 bases; bases with no gene match: 4. This CDR3 spans 15 amino acids. CDR3 in DNA: TGTGCCAGCAGCTTACTGAGGGGGCCCCAAGAGACCCAGTACTTC. Translation: CASSLLRGPQETQYF.

This chain links TRBV5-1 with TRBJ1-6; 7 bases align to TRBD1. The length of the CDR3 is 15 residues. Unmatched junction bases numbered 9, after V lost 6 bases and J lost 6 bases. Germline-derived CDR1 and CDR2 are SGHRS and YFSETQ. The CDR3 is CASMERTGSNSPLHF. CDR3 nucleotides: TGCGCCAGCATGGAGAGGACAGGATCTAATTCACCCCTCCACTTT.

The genes are TRBV9 and TRBJ1-1; TRBD1 matches at 11 bases. V dropped 5 bases and J dropped 7; count of bases not matched to a gene: 7. Germline values: CDR1 SGDLS, CDR2 YYNGEE. CDR3 length: 14 residues. The CDR3 loop is CASRGDRGESEAFF. The DNA for the CDR3 is TGTGCCAGCAGGGGGGACAGGGGGGAAAGTGAAGCTTTCTTT.

The genes are TRBV7-6 and TRBJ1-2, with TRBD1 matching over 7 bases. V was pared by 3 bases and J by 4 bases, with 23 bases of the junction left unmatched. Germline V gene sequence: CDR1 SGHVS, CDR2 FNYEAQ. The CDR3 sequence is 20 residues long. The CDR3 DNA reads TGTGCCAGCAGCTTGTTCTTTCCTGAAGCGCCAGGACAGGATGGCTATGGCTACACCTTC. Translated: CASSLFFPEAPGQDGYGYTF.

This clone turned up a few times. The chain employs TRBV11-3 and TRBJ2-1, with TRBD2 identical over 9 bases. The germline CDR1 and CDR2 sequences are SGHNT and YENEEA. The CDR3 is 15 amino acids. V gave up 3 bases and J gave up 4 bases; unmatched junction bases: 4. CDR3 amino acids: CASSFAGGAYNEQFF. For the CDR3, the DNA is TGTGCCAGCAGCTTTGCGGGAGGGGCGTACAATGAGCAGTTCTTC.

This rearrangement joins TRBV5-1 to TRBJ1-5; 7 positions match TRBD1. V lost 3 bases and J lost 7; bases outside the gene matches: 7. This CDR3 contains 14 residues. The V gene's germline CDR1 is SGHRS and CDR2 YFSETQ. CDR3 sequence (DNA): TGCGCCAGCAGCTCCACAGGGGAGGAGCAGCCCCAGCATTTT. Protein sequence: CASSSTGEEQPQHF.